The following is a TCR beta chain sequence with its context. Measured with immunoSEQ multiplex PCR; TCRdb has only the in-frame clones, and not every one. The table shows about 150,000 clones, with about 89% occurring only once. The data belong to a study of blood T cell repertoires in COVID-19. Study background: Italy, Spain and the United States were the sources of the convalescent and acute COVID-19 samples.

The sequence derives from a man between 60 and 75 years old with active or convalescent COVID-19. Sequenced: peripheral blood.

The CDR3 DNA reads TGTGCCAGCAGCATCGGGACAGCGAACACTGAAGCTTTCTTT. Translating gives CASSIGTANTEAFF. The J gene is TRBJ1-1, the V gene TRBV5-5, with TRBD1 matching 7 bases. After removal of 4 bases from V and 1 base from J, the junction contained 4 bases not matched to a gene. The CDR3 runs to 14 residues. CDR1 and CDR2 (germline): SGHKS, YYEKEE (reference sequence).